One T cell receptor (beta chain) is described in this entry. These data come from a study of CD8 T cells in Susac syndrome. With random hexamers, reverse transcription was performed on about 0.5 to 1 ug of RNA. Each CDR3 protein gets one entry after TCRdb re-called the immunoSEQ multiplex PCR reads with MiXCR. The repertoire holds around 180,000 distinct CDR3 sequences, 90% to 97% seen once, with approximately 0.1% in the top ten. The multiple sclerosis controls comprised treatment-naive patients whose relapsing-remitting disease was stable or active. Germline V gene sequence: CDR1 DFQATT, CDR2 SNEGSKA (reference sequence). The CDR3 is 13 residues long. V gave up 3 bases and J gave up 5 bases, with 11 bases separating them.

This chain joins TRBV20-1 and TRBJ2-1; TRBD1 or TRBD2 may be the D gene (6 bases each). Sequenced sample: CD4+ T cells from PBMCs. The clonotype comes from a human donor with multiple sclerosis. The CDR3 nucleotides read TGCAGTGCTAGGGGGGGCCTCAACAATGAGCAGTTCTTC. Protein product: CSARGGLNNEQFF.